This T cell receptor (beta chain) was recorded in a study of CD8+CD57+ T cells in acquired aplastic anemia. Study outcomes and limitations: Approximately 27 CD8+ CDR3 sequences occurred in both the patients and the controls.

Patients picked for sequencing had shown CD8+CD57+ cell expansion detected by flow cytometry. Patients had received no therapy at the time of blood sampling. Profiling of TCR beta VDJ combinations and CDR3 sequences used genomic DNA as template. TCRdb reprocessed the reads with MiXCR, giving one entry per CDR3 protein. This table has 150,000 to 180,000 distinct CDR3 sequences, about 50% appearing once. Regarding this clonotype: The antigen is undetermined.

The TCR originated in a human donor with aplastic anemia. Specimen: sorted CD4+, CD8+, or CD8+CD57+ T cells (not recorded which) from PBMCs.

The chain's CDR3 is CASSSQPTGSYGYTF. The DNA for the CDR3 is TGTGCCAGCAGCTCCCAACCCACGGGGAGCTATGGCTACACCTTC. J is TRBJ1-2 and V is TRBV7-9; D unresolved. CDR1 SEHNR and CDR2 FQNEAQ come from the germline V gene (reference sequence). CDR3 length equals 15 residues. With 4 bases removed from V and 4 bases from J, the gap between germline ends came to 16 bases.